The 28 T cell receptor beta chains below all came from one sample that was sequenced in a study of blood T cell repertoires in COVID-19. Data came from immunoSEQ multiplex PCR; TCRdb stores just in-frame clones and leaves some out. This table holds over 45,000 clones, around 86% found once. The source material was peripheral blood. These receptors all stem from a woman aged 80 or over with active or convalescent COVID-19.

J is TRBJ1-3 and V is TRBV5-6; the D gene is possibly TRBD1 (5 bases). This CDR3 comprises 14 residues. The V end lost 7 bases, the J end lost 4 bases, and 15 bases lay between the germline ends. Germline CDR1 and CDR2: SGHDT and YYEEEE. DNA for the CDR3: TGTGCCAGCGCGGCAAAAGGGGTCGGAAACACCATATATTTT. Translation: CASAAKGVGNTIYF.

The V call is TRBV7-2, the J call TRBJ2-3; 13 positions agree with TRBD2. Germline trimming cut 4 bases from V and 8 bases from J; bases unmatched to any gene: 6. This CDR3 spans 15 amino acids. Germline values: CDR1 SGHTA, CDR2 FQGNSA. Written as DNA, the CDR3 is TGTGCCAGCAGCTCCGGGACTAGCGGGGAGGGTACGCAGTATTTT. It encodes CASSSGTSGEGTQYF.

The chain is built from TRBV7-9 and TRBJ2-3; 10 bases are a match to TRBD1. The trim removed 4 bases at V and 4 bases at J, leaving 8 bases unmatched. CDR3 length: 16 amino acids. The V gene's germline CDR1 is SEHNR and CDR2 FQNEAQ (reference sequence). CDR3 in amino acids: CASSSLDRGGADTQYF. As DNA, the CDR3 is TGTGCCAGCAGCTCGCTGGACAGGGGGGGCGCAGATACGCAGTATTTT.

The rearrangement joins TRBV11-2 to TRBJ2-3; the D gene is possibly TRBD1 (5 bases). The CDR3 is made up of 14 amino acids. Germline V CDR1 and CDR2: SGHAT, FQNNGV. Trimming cost V 2 bases and J 0 bases, with 6 bases left between them. The CDR3 sequence: CASSLQGSTDTQYF. CDR3 sequence (DNA): TGTGCCAGCAGCTTACAGGGTAGCACAGATACGCAGTATTTT.

V and J are TRBV27 and TRBJ1-1, with 10 bases lining up with TRBD1. From germline, CDR1 is MNHEY and CDR2 SMNVEV (reference sequence). CDR3 length: 15 residues. V lost 4 bases, J lost 6 bases, and 8 bases stayed unmatched. CDR3 sequence: CASSYGDRGFSEAFF. The CDR3 DNA reads as TGTGCCAGCAGTTATGGGGACAGGGGTTTCTCTGAAGCTTTCTTT.

The chain employs TRBV20-1 and TRBJ1-2; D remains unclear. Per the germline V gene, CDR1 is DFQATT and CDR2 is SNEGSKA (reference sequence). This CDR3 has 11 residues. V was trimmed by 5 bases and J by 4 bases, leaving 8 bases between them. The CDR3 here is CSALSGYGYTF. In DNA form, the CDR3 reads TGCAGTGCTCTCTCAGGCTATGGCTACACCTTC.

This chain links TRBV3-1 (or the pseudogene TRBV3-2) with TRBJ1-1; 8 nucleotides match TRBD1. This CDR3 comprises 13 residues. Germline loops: CDR1 LGHDT, CDR2 YNNKEL (reference sequence). J lost 7 bases, V lost 3 bases, and 4 bases had no gene match. The CDR3 nucleotides are TGTGCCAGCAGCCAGGAAGACAGGGGTGAAGCTTTCTTT. As protein: CASSQEDRGEAFF.

The CDR3 loop reads CASSMLEGQPQHF. The CDR3 DNA reads TGTGCCAGTAGTATGCTGGAGGGGCAGCCCCAGCATTTT. V and J are TRBV19 and TRBJ1-5; weak D call: TRBD1 (5 bases). CDR1 and CDR2 (germline): LNHDA, SQIVND (reference sequence). The CDR3 is 13 amino acids. V was trimmed by 3 bases and J by 7 bases, leaving 10 bases between them.

This chain connects TRBV6-5 to TRBJ1-3; D possibly corresponds to TRBD1 (5 bases). The germline V gene encodes CDR1 MNHEY and CDR2 SVGAGI. Trimming pared 4 bases from V and 7 bases from J, leaving 14 bases between. The CDR3 totals 14 residues. CDR3 nucleotides: TGTGCCAGCAGTTGGGGACTCAAGGGGAACACCATATATTTT. Protein sequence: CASSWGLKGNTIYF.

The chain combines TRBV19 with TRBJ1-5, with TRBD1 matching over 10 bases. CDR3 length: 13 amino acids. CDR1 is LNHDA and CDR2 is SQIVND in the germline V gene (reference sequence). The trim removed 7 bases at V and 6 bases at J, leaving 3 bases unmatched. The CDR3 here is CASMDRGSQPQHF. The CDR3, as DNA: TGTGCCAGTATGGACAGGGGGAGTCAGCCCCAGCATTTT.

The chain joins TRBV5-5 to TRBJ2-1; the D gene is possibly TRBD1 (7 bases). The V end was cut by 2 bases, the J end by 9 bases, with 9 bases between. The CDR3 has 12 residues. Germline CDR1 and CDR2: SGHKS and YYEKEE (reference sequence). The CDR3 region has the DNA TGTGCCAGCAGCTTCCAGGGGGGTGAGCAGTTCTTC. It is translated as CASSFQGGEQFF. Using reference TRBV5-5 and TRBJ2-1 for the parts outside the CDR3, the full variable domain is DAGVTQSPTHLIKTRGQQVTLRCSPISGHKSVSWYQQVLGQGPQFIFQYYEKEERGRGNFPDRFSARQFPNYSSELNVNALLLGDSALYLCASSFQGGEQFFGPGTRLTVL.

This chain connects TRBV13 to TRBJ2-5; D perhaps matches TRBD2 (5 bases). Germline V gene lookup returns CDR1 PRHDT and CDR2 FYEKMQ (reference sequence). The CDR3 runs to 14 residues. V gave up 3 bases and J gave up 4 bases, with 12 bases separating them. The CDR3, as DNA: TGTGCCAGCAGCTTGAGGCTCGCGGGAGAGACCCAGTACTTC. Residues: CASSLRLAGETQYF.

The chain couples TRBV28 to TRBJ1-1; D is perhaps TRBD1 (5 bases). CDR1 and CDR2 from the germline V gene are MDHEN and SYDVKM. Trimming cost V 0 bases and J 3 bases, with 11 bases left between them. The CDR3 totals 15 residues. CDR3 loop: CASSLWVKGDTEAFF. The CDR3 coding sequence is TGTGCCAGCAGTTTATGGGTAAAAGGGGACACTGAAGCTTTCTTT.

The DNA of the CDR3 is TGCGCCAGCAGCTACAGGGGAGGTACTGAAGCTTTCTTT. It yields the protein CASSYRGGTEAFF. This chain connects TRBV5-1 to TRBJ1-1; TRBD1 matches at 7 bases. CDR3 length: 13 amino acids. CDR1 SGHRS and CDR2 YFSETQ come from the germline V gene. V was pared by 3 bases and J by 5 bases, with 4 bases of the junction left unmatched.

V is TRBV2 and J is TRBJ2-1; 11 nucleotides agree with TRBD2. The V and J ends lost 7 bases and 5 bases, in that order; junction bases with no gene match: 10. Germline CDR1 and CDR2: SNHLY and FYNNEI. The CDR3 is 16 amino acids. This CDR3 reads CASNPLDSGRDNEQFF. The CDR3 bases are TGTGCCAGCAACCCGTTGGATAGCGGGAGGGACAATGAGCAGTTCTTC.

The chain is built from TRBV7-2 and TRBJ2-2, with 8 nucleotides matching TRBD2. This CDR3 comprises 16 residues. Germline CDR1 reads SGHTA; CDR2 reads FQGNSA. J lost 1 base, V lost 0 bases, and 1 base had no gene match. CDR3 in DNA: TGTGCCAGCAGCTTAGCGGGGACTAGGAACACCGGGGAGCTGTTTTTT. It yields the protein CASSLAGTRNTGELFF.

This clone was picked up one time. The rearrangement uses TRBV19 and TRBJ1-2; tentatively, D is TRBD1 (5 bases). The CDR3 loop spans 13 amino acids. The V gene's germline CDR1 is LNHDA and CDR2 SQIVND (reference sequence). Trimming removed 7 bases from V and 6 bases from J, with 15 bases in between. The CDR3, as DNA: TGTGCCAGTACCCCCCCGGGGGTGCATGGCTACACCTTC. It codes for CASTPPGVHGYTF. Using reference TRBV19 and TRBJ1-2 for the parts outside the CDR3, the full variable domain is DGGITQSPKYLFRKEGQNVTLSCEQNLNHDAMYWYRQDPGQGLRLIYYSQIVNDFQKGDIAEGYSVSREKKESFPLTVTSAQKNPTAFYLCASTPPGVHGYTFGSGTRLTVV.

The chain joins TRBV6-2 or TRBV6-3 to TRBJ1-1, with 10 bases identical to TRBD1. Trimming at V came to 5 bases and at J to 3 bases, leaving 12 bases not matched to a gene. Germline V gene data show CDR1 as MNHEY and CDR2 as SVGEGT. This CDR3 is built from 17 residues. The CDR3 loop is CASSGPGQGLWDTEAFF. CDR3 bases: TGTGCCAGCAGTGGACCGGGACAGGGGCTCTGGGACACTGAAGCTTTCTTT.

V usage is TRBV2 and J usage is TRBJ2-7; D is unresolved. Looked up from germline, CDR1 is SNHLY and CDR2 is FYNNEI. There are 12 residues in the CDR3. With 7 bases removed from V and 0 bases from J, the gap between germline ends came to 7 bases. In DNA form, the CDR3 reads TGTGCCAGCACGTGGAGCTCCTACGAGCAGTACTTC. Its translation: CASTWSSYEQYF.

V and J are TRBV5-1 and TRBJ2-1; 9 bases line up with TRBD1. CDR3 length: 16 amino acids. V dropped 0 bases and J dropped 5; count of bases not matched to a gene: 6. Per the germline V gene, CDR1 is SGHRS and CDR2 is YFSETQ. CDR3 protein: CASSLAGTGLDNEQFF. CDR3 sequence (DNA): TGCGCCAGCAGCTTGGCCGGGACAGGGCTGGACAATGAGCAGTTCTTC.

The chain is built from TRBV6-5 and TRBJ1-1; a weak D match, TRBD1 (6 bases). This CDR3 has 15 amino acids. Trimming removed 8 bases at V and 3 bases at J, with 19 bases between. Germline CDR1 and CDR2: MNHEY and SVGAGI. The CDR3: CASPSDRGSDTEAFF. The CDR3 DNA follows: TGTGCCAGCCCGAGCGATAGGGGGAGTGACACTGAAGCTTTCTTT.

This chain connects TRBV7-3 to TRBJ1-6; TRBD1 matches 10 bases. The germline V gene encodes CDR1 SGHTA and CDR2 FQGTGA. The CDR3 has 15 amino acids. Germline trimming cut 3 bases from V and 5 bases from J; bases unmatched to any gene: 1. In DNA, the CDR3 is TGTGCCAGCAGCTTGGGACAGGGGAATAATTCACCCCTCCACTTT. It specifies CASSLGQGNNSPLHF.

This rearrangement joins TRBV27 to TRBJ1-6; D perhaps matches TRBD1 (5 bases). The CDR3 is 14 residues long. Trimming removed 5 bases at V and 10 bases at J, with 15 bases between. Germline-derived CDR1 and CDR2 are MNHEY and SMNVEV (reference sequence). CDR3 loop: CASSPYQGRSPLHF. The CDR3 DNA reads TGTGCCAGCAGTCCCTACCAGGGAAGGTCACCCCTCCACTTT.

The chain combines TRBV15 with TRBJ2-1, with a possible D match to TRBD2 (5 bases). Germline V CDR1 and CDR2: LNHNV, YYDKDF (reference sequence). V lost 0 bases, J lost 6 bases, and 6 bases lay in between. The CDR3 is 13 amino acids. The CDR3 nucleotides are TGTGCCACCAGCAGAGATCGGGGCAATGAGCAGTTCTTC. Encoded protein: CATSRDRGNEQFF.

The chain combines TRBV5-4 with TRBJ1-2, with 8 nucleotides matching TRBD1. V gave up 4 bases and J gave up 6 bases; unmatched junction bases: 5. CDR1 and CDR2 from the germline V gene are SGHNT and YYREEE (reference sequence). This CDR3 has 13 amino acids. The CDR3 reads CASSQTGDHGYTF. The DNA of the CDR3 is TGTGCCAGCAGCCAGACAGGGGATCATGGCTACACCTTC.

The chain has TRBV6-2 or TRBV6-3 and TRBJ1-2, with a possible D match to TRBD1 (5 bases). The CDR3 extends over 14 amino acids. Germline CDR1 reads MNHEY; CDR2 reads SVGEGT. V gave up 2 bases and J gave up 4 bases, with 11 bases separating them. The CDR3 DNA reads TGTGCCAGCAGTTACCCGGGGGTAAGCTATGGCTACACCTTC. Translated, it gives CASSYPGVSYGYTF.

The chain combines TRBV5-4 with TRBJ2-1, with 10 bases fitting TRBD2. The CDR3 covers 16 residues. Germline assignment: CDR1 SGHNT and CDR2 YYREEE (reference sequence). The V segment lost 4 bases and the J segment 7 bases; nucleotides outside the gene matches: 11. The CDR3: CASSGVRGLARNEQFF. CDR3 bases: TGTGCCAGCAGCGGGGTCCGGGGACTAGCGAGAAATGAGCAGTTCTTC. Complete variable domain (other parts from reference TRBV5-4 and TRBJ2-1): ETGVTQSPTHLIKTRGQQVTLRCSSQSGHNTVSWYQQALGQGPQFIFQYYREEENGRGNFPPRFSGLQFPNYSSELNVNALELDDSALYLCASSGVRGLARNEQFFGPGTRLTVL.

This clone was picked up one time. The V gene is TRBV5-1, the J gene TRBJ1-1; 10 bases match TRBD1. The CDR3 is 14 residues long. Unmatched junction bases numbered 3, after V lost 3 bases and J lost 4 bases. CDR1 SGHRS and CDR2 YFSETQ come from the germline V gene. The CDR3 region has the DNA TGCGCCAGCAGCTCAAGGGACAGGGGCACTGAAGCTTTCTTT. It is translated as CASSSRDRGTEAFF.